The 5 T cell receptor beta chains given below trace back to one sample, sequenced in a study of OX40 agonist ivuxolimab in advanced cancers. Some clones are missing from TCRdb's copy, which holds only in-frame ones; the method was immunoSEQ multiplex PCR. The table lists roughly 90,000 clones, around 83% of them singletons. Sequences were derived from CD4+ or CD8+ T cells sorted from blood, sampled in a trial of the OX40 agonist ivuxolimab. These receptors were obtained from an adult with an advanced solid tumor such as melanoma, head and neck, liver or kidney cancer.

This chain joins TRBV19 and TRBJ2-7; 9 bases align to TRBD1. Germline lookup yields CDR1 LNHDA and CDR2 SQIVND (reference sequence). This CDR3 is 15 amino acids long. V lost 1 base, J lost 3 bases, and 4 bases stayed unmatched. CDR3 amino acids: CASSIALGQGYEQYF. DNA for the CDR3: TGTGCCAGTAGTATAGCCCTGGGACAGGGCTACGAGCAGTACTTC.

This sequence joins TRBV10-3 and TRBJ1-3; maybe TRBD1 (6 bases). V lost 6 bases to trimming and J lost 8 bases, with 8 bases between them. There are 11 residues in the CDR3. Germline values: CDR1 ENHRY, CDR2 SYGVKD. CDR3 sequence: CAIRSGDTIYF. The CDR3 DNA reads TGTGCCATCAGATCAGGGGACACCATATATTTT.

This clone was picked up one time. V usage is TRBV5-1 and J usage is TRBJ2-7; D might be TRBD1 or TRBD2, each matching 5 bases. The CDR3 runs to 14 residues. Germline V gives CDR1 SGHRS, CDR2 YFSETQ. V was clipped by 4 bases and J by 5 bases, with 16 bases between them. CDR3 residues: CASSGGNTLDEQYV. CDR3 DNA: TGCGCCAGCAGCGGGGGAAACACCCTAGACGAGCAGTACGTC.

The rearrangement uses TRBV19 and TRBJ1-2; D is unresolved. The V and J ends lost 1 base and 0 bases respectively, with 18 bases between them. The CDR3 covers 18 residues. CDR1 is LNHDA and CDR2 is SQIVND in the germline V gene (reference sequence). The CDR3 reads CASSIAYSYAAANYGYTF. The CDR3 bases are TGTGCCAGTAGTATAGCTTACTCTTATGCGGCGGCTAACTATGGCTACACCTTC.

V usage is TRBV9 and J usage is TRBJ2-1; TRBD1 agrees at 9 bases. In germline, CDR1 is SGDLS, CDR2 YYNGEE. This CDR3 spans 17 amino acids. V lost 3 bases to trimming and J lost 8 bases; unmatched junction nucleotides: 15. CDR3 sequence: CASSGNLGGTGMHEQFF. CDR3 coding DNA: TGTGCCAGCAGCGGTAACCTCGGGGGGACAGGGATGCATGAGCAGTTCTTC.